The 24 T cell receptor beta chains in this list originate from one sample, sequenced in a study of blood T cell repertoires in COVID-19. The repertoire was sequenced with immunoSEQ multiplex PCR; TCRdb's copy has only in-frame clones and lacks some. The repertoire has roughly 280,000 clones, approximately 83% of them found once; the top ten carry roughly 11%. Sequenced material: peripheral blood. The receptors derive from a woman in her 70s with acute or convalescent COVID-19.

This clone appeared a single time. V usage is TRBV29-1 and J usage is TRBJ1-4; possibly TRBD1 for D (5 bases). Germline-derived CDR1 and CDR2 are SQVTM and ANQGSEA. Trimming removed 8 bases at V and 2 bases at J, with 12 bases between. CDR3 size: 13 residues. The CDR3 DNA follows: TGCAGCTTCTCAGGGACTACTAATGAAAAACTGTTTTTT. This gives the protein CSFSGTTNEKLFF.

CDR3 amino acids: CASSSKSGTNNQPQHF. In DNA form, the CDR3 reads TGTGCCAGCAGTTCGAAATCCGGGACAAATAATCAGCCCCAGCATTTT. This rearrangement joins TRBV28 to TRBJ1-5; weak D call: TRBD1 (6 bases). V was cut by 4 bases and J by 4 bases, with 17 bases left in between. The CDR3 contains 16 residues. The V gene's germline CDR1 is MDHEN and CDR2 SYDVKM.

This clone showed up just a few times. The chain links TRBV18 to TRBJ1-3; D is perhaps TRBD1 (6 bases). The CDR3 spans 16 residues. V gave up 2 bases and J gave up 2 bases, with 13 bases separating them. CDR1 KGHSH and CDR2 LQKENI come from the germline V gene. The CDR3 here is CASSPWDIGTGNTIYF. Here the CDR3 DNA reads TGTGCCAGCTCACCATGGGACATCGGGACTGGAAACACCATATATTTT.

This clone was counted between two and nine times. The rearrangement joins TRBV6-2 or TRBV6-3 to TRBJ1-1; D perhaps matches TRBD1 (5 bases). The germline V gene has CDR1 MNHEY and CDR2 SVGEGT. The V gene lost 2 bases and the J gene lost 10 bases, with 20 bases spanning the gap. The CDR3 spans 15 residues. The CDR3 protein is CASSYASSAGLRAFF. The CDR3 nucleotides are TGTGCCAGCAGTTACGCTTCTTCGGCAGGGCTGAGAGCTTTCTTT.

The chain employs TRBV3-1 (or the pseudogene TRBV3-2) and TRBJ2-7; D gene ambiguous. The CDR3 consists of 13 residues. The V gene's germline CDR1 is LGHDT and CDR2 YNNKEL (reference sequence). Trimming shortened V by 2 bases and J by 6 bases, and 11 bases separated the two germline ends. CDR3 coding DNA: TGTGCCAGCAGCCAAATGGCAGGCTCCGAGCAGTACTTC. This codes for CASSQMAGSEQYF.

The CDR3 nucleotides are TGTGCCAGCAGTGACCGAGGTGGGGCCTCTGGGGCCAACGTCCTGACTTTC. It encodes CASSDRGGASGANVLTF. The chain joins TRBV6-1 to TRBJ2-6; perhaps TRBD1 as D (5 bases). CDR1 is MNHNS and CDR2 is SASEGT in the germline V gene. V lost 3 bases and J 0 bases, leaving 12 bases between the germline ends. The CDR3 spans 17 residues.

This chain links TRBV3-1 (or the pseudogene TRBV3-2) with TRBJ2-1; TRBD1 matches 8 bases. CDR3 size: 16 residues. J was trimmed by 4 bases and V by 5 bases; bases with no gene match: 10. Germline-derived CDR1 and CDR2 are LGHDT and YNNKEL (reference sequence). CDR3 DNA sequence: TGTGCCAGCAGCGACCCAGGGGGCGCATCTTACAATGAGCAGTTCTTC. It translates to CASSDPGGASYNEQFF.

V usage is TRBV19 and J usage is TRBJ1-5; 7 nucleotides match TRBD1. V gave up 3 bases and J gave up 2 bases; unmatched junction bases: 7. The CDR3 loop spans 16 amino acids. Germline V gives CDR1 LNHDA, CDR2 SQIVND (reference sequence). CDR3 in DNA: TGTGCCAGTAGTATTGGAGGGGGCGCAGGCAATCAGCCCCAGCATTTT. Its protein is CASSIGGGAGNQPQHF.

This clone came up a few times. CDR3 nucleotide sequence: TGTGCCAGCAGCTTAACCCCGACAGGGTTTCAGCAAGCTGAAGCTTTCTTT. Protein product: CASSLTPTGFQQAEAFF. The rearrangement joins TRBV7-8 to TRBJ1-1, with TRBD1 identical over 7 bases. Germline V lookup: CDR1 SGHVS, CDR2 FQNEAQ. This CDR3 spans 17 amino acids. Trimming cost V 2 bases and J 6 bases; bases outside gene matches: 15.

For the CDR3, the DNA is TGTGCCAGCAGCCTTGGGACAGGGGGCTACGAGCAGTACTTC. Translated: CASSLGTGGYEQYF. The rearrangement links TRBV3-1 (or the pseudogene TRBV3-2) to TRBJ2-7, with 11 nucleotides matching TRBD1. Per the germline V gene, CDR1 is LGHDT and CDR2 is YNNKEL (reference sequence). Trimming took 4 bases from V and 3 from J; bases not matched to a gene: 2. There are 14 residues in the CDR3.

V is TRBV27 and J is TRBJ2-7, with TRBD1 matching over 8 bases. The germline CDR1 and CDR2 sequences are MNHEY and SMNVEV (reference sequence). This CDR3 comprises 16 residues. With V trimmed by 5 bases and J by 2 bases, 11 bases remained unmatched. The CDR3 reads CASSRYTDRVAYEQYF. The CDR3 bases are TGTGCCAGCAGTCGGTACACGGACAGGGTGGCCTACGAGCAGTACTTC.

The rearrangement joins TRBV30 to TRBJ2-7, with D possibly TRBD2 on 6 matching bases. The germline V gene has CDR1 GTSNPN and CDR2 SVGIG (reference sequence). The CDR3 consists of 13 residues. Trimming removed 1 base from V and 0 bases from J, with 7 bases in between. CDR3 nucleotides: TGTGCCTGGAGTGGCGGGAACTCCTACGAGCAGTACTTC. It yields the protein CAWSGGNSYEQYF.

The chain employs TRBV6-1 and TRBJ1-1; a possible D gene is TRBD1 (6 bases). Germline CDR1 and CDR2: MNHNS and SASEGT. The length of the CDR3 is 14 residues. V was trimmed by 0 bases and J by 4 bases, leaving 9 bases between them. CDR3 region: CASSEAGGPTEAFF. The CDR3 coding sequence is TGTGCCAGCAGTGAAGCGGGGGGGCCCACTGAAGCTTTCTTT.

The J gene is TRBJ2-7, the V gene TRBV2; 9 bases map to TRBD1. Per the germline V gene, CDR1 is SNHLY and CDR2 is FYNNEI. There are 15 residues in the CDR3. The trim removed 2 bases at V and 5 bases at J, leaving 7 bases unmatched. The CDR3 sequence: CASSEQGTGSDEQYF. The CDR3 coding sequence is TGTGCCAGCAGTGAACAAGGGACAGGGTCCGACGAGCAGTACTTC.

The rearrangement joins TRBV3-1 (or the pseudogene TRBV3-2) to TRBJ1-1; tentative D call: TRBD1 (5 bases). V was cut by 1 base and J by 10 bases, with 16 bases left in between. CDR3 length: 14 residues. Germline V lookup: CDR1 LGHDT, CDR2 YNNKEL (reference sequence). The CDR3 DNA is TGTGCCAGCAGCCAAGTCGAGGGGAGGCAGCGAGCTTTCTTT. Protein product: CASSQVEGRQRAFF.

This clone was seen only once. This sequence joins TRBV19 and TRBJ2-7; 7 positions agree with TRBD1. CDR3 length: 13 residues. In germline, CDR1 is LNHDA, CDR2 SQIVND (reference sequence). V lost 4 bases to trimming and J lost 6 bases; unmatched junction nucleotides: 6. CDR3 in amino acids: CASSSGTEFEQYF. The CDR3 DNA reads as TGTGCCAGTAGTAGTGGGACAGAATTCGAGCAGTACTTC. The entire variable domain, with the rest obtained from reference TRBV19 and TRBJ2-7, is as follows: DGGITQSPKYLFRKEGQNVTLSCEQNLNHDAMYWYRQDPGQGLRLIYYSQIVNDFQKGDIAEGYSVSREKKESFPLTVTSAQKNPTAFYLCASSSGTEFEQYFGPGTRLTVT.

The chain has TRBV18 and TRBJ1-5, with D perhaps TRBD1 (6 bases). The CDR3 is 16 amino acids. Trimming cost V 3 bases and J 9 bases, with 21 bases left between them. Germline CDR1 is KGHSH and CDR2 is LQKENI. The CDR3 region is CASSPQPGQSGRPQHF. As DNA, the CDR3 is TGTGCCAGCTCACCCCAACCAGGACAGTCCGGTCGGCCCCAGCATTTT.

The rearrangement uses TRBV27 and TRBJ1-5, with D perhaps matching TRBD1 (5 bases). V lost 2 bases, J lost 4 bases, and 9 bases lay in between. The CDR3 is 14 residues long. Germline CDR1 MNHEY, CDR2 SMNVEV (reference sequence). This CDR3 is CASSLGRGNQPQHF. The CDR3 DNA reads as TGTGCCAGCAGTTTAGGGAGGGGAAATCAGCCCCAGCATTTT.

The CDR3 DNA is TGCGCCAGCAGTGAGGTCGGTCTTTATGGCTACACCTTC. Amino acids: CASSEVGLYGYTF. V and J are TRBV10-2 and TRBJ1-2; no definite D call. Looked up from germline, CDR1 is WSHSY and CDR2 is SAAADI. V was pared by 2 bases and J by 5 bases, with 9 bases between. The CDR3 has 13 residues.

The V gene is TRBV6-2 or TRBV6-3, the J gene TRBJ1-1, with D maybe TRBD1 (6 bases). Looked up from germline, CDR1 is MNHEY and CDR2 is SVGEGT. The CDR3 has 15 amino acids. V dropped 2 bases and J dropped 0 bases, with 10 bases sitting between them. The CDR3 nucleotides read TGTGCCAGCAGTTACCGGGGGGCTATGAACACTGAAGCTTTCTTT. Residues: CASSYRGAMNTEAFF.

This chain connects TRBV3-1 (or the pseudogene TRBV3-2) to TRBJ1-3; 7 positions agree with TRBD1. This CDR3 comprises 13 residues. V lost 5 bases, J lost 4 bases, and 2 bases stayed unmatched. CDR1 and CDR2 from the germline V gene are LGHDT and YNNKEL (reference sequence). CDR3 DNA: TGTGCCAGCAGCTTGACAGGGGGAAACACCATATATTTT. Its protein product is CASSLTGGNTIYF.

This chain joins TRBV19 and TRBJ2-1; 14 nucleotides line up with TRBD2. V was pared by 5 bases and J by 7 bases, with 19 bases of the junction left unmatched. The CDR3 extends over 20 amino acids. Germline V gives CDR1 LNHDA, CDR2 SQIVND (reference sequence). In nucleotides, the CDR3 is TGTGCCAGTAGTTCCTCCCGACTAGCGGGGGGGGCCGGGGTCCCTAATGAGCAGTTCTTC. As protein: CASSSSRLAGGAGVPNEQFF.

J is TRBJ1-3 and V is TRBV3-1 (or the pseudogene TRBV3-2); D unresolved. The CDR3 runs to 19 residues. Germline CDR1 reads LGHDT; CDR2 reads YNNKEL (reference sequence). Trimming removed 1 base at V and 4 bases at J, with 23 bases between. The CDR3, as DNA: TGTGCCAGCAGCCAAGTGATTTACAGCCCCCTAATAGTCGGAAACACCATATATTTT. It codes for CASSQVIYSPLIVGNTIYF.

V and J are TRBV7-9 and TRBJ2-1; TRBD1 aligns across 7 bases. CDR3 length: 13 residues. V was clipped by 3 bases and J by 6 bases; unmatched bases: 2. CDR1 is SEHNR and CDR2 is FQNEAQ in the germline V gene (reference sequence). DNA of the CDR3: TGTGCCAGCAGCTTTGGACAGGTCAATGAGCAGTTCTTC. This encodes CASSFGQVNEQFF.